These T cell receptor beta chains were read from a single sample in a study of blood T cell repertoires in COVID-19. Sequenced by immunoSEQ multiplex PCR; TCRdb stores in-frame clones only, minus some. The table records roughly 49,000 clones, roughly 84% of them present only once. The sequenced sample was peripheral blood. These receptors originate from a middle-aged man with active COVID-19. Each CDR3 is given with its conserved first and last residue. Not every row has a clone size; where given, it reads once, few, many or a size class.

v_gene	j_gene	abundance	CDR3aa
TRBV3-1/TRBV3-2	TRBJ1-5	.	CASSQDQGSEPQHF
TRBV4-3	TRBJ2-3	.	CASSQAPPVRGATDTQYF
TRBV6-6	TRBJ1-2	few	CASSLLRGRGHYGYTF
TRBV19	TRBJ1-3	.	CASSTYSGNTIYF
TRBV6-2/TRBV6-3	TRBJ2-7	.	CASSYRGQGSSYEQYF
TRBV19	TRBJ2-2	.	CASSTQGGGELFF
TRBV4-1	TRBJ2-1	.	CASSQPKTGGRFF
TRBV5-1	TRBJ2-5	.	CASSIGPSGAGGPETQYF
TRBV11-2	TRBJ1-3	.	CASSFEGAGNTIYF
TRBV4-3	TRBJ2-3	.	CASSRARTATDTQYF
TRBV29-1	TRBJ1-2	few	CSVGLYGSGYTF
TRBV20-1	TRBJ2-7	.	CSALGGEQYF
TRBV19	TRBJ1-5	few	CASSIGTGIRANQPQHF
TRBV5-1	TRBJ2-5	.	CASSPQADAQETQYF
TRBV9	TRBJ2-2	.	CASSAPGQGVFGELFF
TRBV27	TRBJ1-1	.	CASSFRGQNTEAFF
TRBV15	TRBJ1-1	.	CATSRGWQGRLNTEAFF
TRBV9	TRBJ1-2	.	CASSVASYGYTF
TRBV7-9	TRBJ1-2	.	CASSLQGPYGYTF
TRBV5-1	TRBJ2-1	.	CASTQSGGGTYNEQFF
TRBV5-1	TRBJ1-4	.	CASSDGQGAFEKLFF
TRBV2	TRBJ1-5	.	CASSGQGVGNQPQHF
TRBV7-9	TRBJ2-2	.	CASSLEGGYRAGELFF
TRBV6-2/TRBV6-3	TRBJ2-7	.	CASSYGLHEQYF
TRBV6-1	TRBJ2-5	.	CASSVVLTGYQETQYF
TRBV5-4	TRBJ1-2	.	CASSYTGGYGYTF
TRBV7-7	TRBJ2-5	.	CASSRGQLQETQYF
TRBV5-1	TRBJ2-5	.	CASSPWTSGGTQYF
TRBV24-1	TRBJ2-2	.	CATSDFRGYELFF
TRBV27	TRBJ2-7	once	CASSWANPGTSGGAAYEQYF
TRBV24-1	TRBJ2-5	.	CATSRDFGETQYF
TRBV7-9	TRBJ2-7	.	CASSPRLAGSYEQYF
TRBV6-5	TRBJ1-5	few	CASSYSREYDQPQHF
TRBV2	TRBJ1-2	.	CASSRSWGENGYTF
TRBV7-4	TRBJ2-2	.	CASSLWTGGLLANTGELFF
TRBV29-1	TRBJ2-5	.	CSVGNGQKETQYF
TRBV15	TRBJ1-2	.	CATSRDPQGYTF
TRBV2	TRBJ2-5	.	CASSDPGLAGPLGGETQYF
TRBV5-1	TRBJ1-2	.	CASSQTGTSGDYGYTF
TRBV5-1	TRBJ2-3	.	CASSRGLAGVPTDTQYF
TRBV18	TRBJ2-1	.	CASSLSRTGAYNEQFF
TRBV6-4	TRBJ2-2	.	CASSALGSPGELFF
TRBV6-5	TRBJ2-1	once	CASSRRQGGEQFF
TRBV7-9	TRBJ2-5	.	CASSGGQGTGTQYF
TRBV10-3	TRBJ2-5	.	CAISGGPTGSETQYF